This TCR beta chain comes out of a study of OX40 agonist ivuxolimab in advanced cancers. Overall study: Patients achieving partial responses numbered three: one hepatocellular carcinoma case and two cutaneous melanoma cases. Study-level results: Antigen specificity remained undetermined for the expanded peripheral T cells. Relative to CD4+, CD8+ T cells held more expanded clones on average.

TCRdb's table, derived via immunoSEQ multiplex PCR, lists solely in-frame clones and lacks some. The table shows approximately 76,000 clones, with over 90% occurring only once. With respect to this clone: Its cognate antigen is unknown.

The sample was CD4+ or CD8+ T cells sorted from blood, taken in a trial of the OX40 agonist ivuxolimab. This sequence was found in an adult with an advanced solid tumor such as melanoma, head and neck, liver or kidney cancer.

CDR3 nucleotide sequence: TGCGCCAGCAGCTTGGTCGGCGGGAGCACAGATACGCAGTATTTT. Residues: CASSLVGGSTDTQYF. This chain connects TRBV5-1 to TRBJ2-3, with D possibly matching TRBD2 (5 bases). Trimming left V 0 bases short and J 0 bases short, with 8 bases between. Looked up from germline, CDR1 is SGHRS and CDR2 is YFSETQ. The CDR3 covers 15 residues.